Following are 14 T cell receptor beta chains from one sample sequenced in a study of CD8 T cells in ankylosing spondylitis. TCRdb itself ran the 5' RACE reads through MiXCR, one entry per CDR3 protein. Counted here are around 330,000 distinct CDR3 sequences, 9.5% to 13% occurring once; the ten biggest clones make up more than 7%. The specimen sequenced was blood, either unsorted or a sorted T cell fraction (not recorded which). Receptor source: a female donor with ankylosing spondylitis or in good health (not recorded which).

This clonotype was found many times. The chain links TRBV20-1 to TRBJ1-3; 9 bases line up with TRBD1. The CDR3 sequence is 16 residues long. Per germline, CDR1 DFQATT and CDR2 SNEGSKA (reference sequence). With V trimmed by 0 bases and J by 2 bases, 5 bases remained unmatched. The CDR3 region has the DNA TGCAGTGCTAGAGACGTGGGGGACAGGGCTGGAAACACCATATATTTT. Protein sequence: CSARDVGDRAGNTIYF.

Ten or more counts support this clonotype. V is TRBV12-3 or TRBV12-4 and J is TRBJ1-2, with D maybe TRBD1 (5 bases). Trimming removed 6 bases from V and 8 bases from J, with 16 bases in between. This CDR3 is built from 13 residues. The chain's CDR3 is CASRSNTGSGYTF. CDR3 sequence (DNA): TGTGCCAGCAGGTCTAATACAGGATCCGGCTACACCTTC.

This clonotype occurred a few times. The V gene is TRBV6-2 or TRBV6-3, the J gene TRBJ1-1, with D hard to call. Trimming shortened V by 4 bases and J by 8 bases, and 14 bases separated the two germline ends. There are 13 residues in the CDR3. Germline CDR1 and CDR2: MNHEY and SVGEGT. The CDR3 nucleotides read TGTGCCAGCAGTTGGCGCCCCACTTCGGAAGCTTTCTTT. Protein product: CASSWRPTSEAFF.

V and J are TRBV3-1 and TRBJ2-4, with D tentatively TRBD1 or TRBD2 (7 bases each). CDR1 and CDR2 (germline): LGHDT, YNNKEL (reference sequence). CDR3 length equals 15 residues. Trimming took 11 bases from V and 10 from J, leaving 27 bases between them. CDR3 protein: CACTQGGWSGTIQYF. Here the CDR3 DNA reads TGTGCCTGCACCCAGGGGGGGTGGAGCGGGACGATTCAGTACTTC.

CDR3 in DNA: TGTGCCTGGATCTCCTTGGACAGTAGAAACACCATATATTTT. Its protein product is CAWISLDSRNTIYF. The chain links TRBV30 to TRBJ1-3; maybe TRBD1 (6 bases). From germline, CDR1 is GTSNPN and CDR2 SVGIG (reference sequence). V lost 4 bases, J lost 5 bases, and 15 bases lay in between. CDR3 length: 14 amino acids.

This clonotype came up many times. The chain recombines TRBV9 with TRBJ2-7; 12 bases are shared with TRBD2. Germline assignment: CDR1 SGDLS and CDR2 YYNGEE. J was trimmed by 4 bases and V by 2 bases; bases with no gene match: 4. The CDR3 sequence is 15 residues long. DNA for the CDR3: TGTGCCAGCAGCGTTGGGACTAGCGGGTTATACGAGCAGTACTTC. This encodes CASSVGTSGLYEQYF.

This clonotype appeared many times. This chain joins TRBV12-3 or TRBV12-4 and TRBJ1-2; no clear D. The V gene lost 6 bases and the J gene lost 7 bases, with 12 bases spanning the gap. This CDR3 has 12 residues. CDR3 in amino acids: CASSPGGSGYTF. The CDR3 DNA follows: TGTGCCAGCAGCCCCGGCGGGAGTGGCTACACCTTC.

This clonotype was counted at least ten times. V is TRBV20-1 and J is TRBJ2-5; no clear D. The V and J ends lost 5 bases and 5 bases respectively, with 15 bases between them. CDR3 length: 13 amino acids. Germline V CDR1 and CDR2: DFQATT, SNEGSKA (reference sequence). The CDR3 DNA is TGCAGTGCTGCCCAAGCAAAGGGCGAGACCCAGTACTTC. Translated, it gives CSAAQAKGETQYF.

The V call is TRBV19, the J call TRBJ2-7; 10 bases fit TRBD1. The CDR3 is 14 residues long. Germline CDR1 is LNHDA and CDR2 is SQIVND (reference sequence). The J segment lost 2 bases and the V segment lost 8 bases, leaving 6 bases of the junction unmatched. The CDR3 region has the DNA TGTGCCAGTCAATCCGGGACAGGGGCCTACGAGCAGTACTTC. Protein: CASQSGTGAYEQYF.

The chain uses TRBV7-2 and TRBJ1-2; no definite D call. V shed 4 bases and J shed 4 bases, with 13 bases lying between them. The CDR3 length is 14 residues. Germline V CDR1 and CDR2: SGHTA, FQGNSA. The CDR3 DNA reads as TGTGCCAGCAGCTACGAAAAGCCAGTCTATGGCTACACCTTC. Translated, it gives CASSYEKPVYGYTF.

In this sample, this clonotype turned up many times. The rearrangement links TRBV25-1 to TRBJ2-5; D tentatively fits TRBD1 or TRBD2 (5 bases each). Germline CDR1 MGHDK, CDR2 SYGVNS. The CDR3 extends over 14 amino acids. V gave up 10 bases and J gave up 9 bases, with 24 bases separating them. CDR3 in DNA: TGTGCCACCACCTCGCGGACACCTTGGGGAGCCCAGTACTTC. Protein product: CATTSRTPWGAQYF.

This clonotype appeared many times. At one end the junction does not follow the germline gene, possibly because of a read error. The rearrangement links TRBV5-1 to TRBJ2-7; TRBD2 might be the D (5 bases). Germline V gene sequence: CDR1 SGHRS, CDR2 YFSETQ. CDR3 length equals 14 residues. In nucleotides, the CDR3 is TGCTCCAGCAAAACGGACTTCGGCTCCTACGAGCAGTACTTC. Its translation is CSSKTDFGSYEQYF.

This clonotype was picked up many times. V and J are TRBV20-1 and TRBJ2-7; TRBD2 matches at 7 bases. The length of the CDR3 is 14 residues. The germline V gene encodes CDR1 DFQATT and CDR2 SNEGSKA (reference sequence). V was clipped by 3 bases and J by 7 bases; unmatched bases: 12. CDR3 coding DNA: TGCAGTGCTAGGGGACTATCCATGCTCGAAGAGCAGTACTTC. Its protein product is CSARGLSMLEEQYF.

The V call is TRBV5-1, the J call TRBJ2-1; 12 bases fit TRBD2. V shed 0 bases, J shed 8 bases, and the junction held 12 bases outside the gene matches. The CDR3 has 18 residues. Germline V gives CDR1 SGHRS, CDR2 YFSETQ. For the CDR3, the DNA is TGCGCCAGCAGCTTGGCCGGGTTCGAGACTAGCGGGAGCCATGAGCAGTTCTTC. Protein: CASSLAGFETSGSHEQFF.